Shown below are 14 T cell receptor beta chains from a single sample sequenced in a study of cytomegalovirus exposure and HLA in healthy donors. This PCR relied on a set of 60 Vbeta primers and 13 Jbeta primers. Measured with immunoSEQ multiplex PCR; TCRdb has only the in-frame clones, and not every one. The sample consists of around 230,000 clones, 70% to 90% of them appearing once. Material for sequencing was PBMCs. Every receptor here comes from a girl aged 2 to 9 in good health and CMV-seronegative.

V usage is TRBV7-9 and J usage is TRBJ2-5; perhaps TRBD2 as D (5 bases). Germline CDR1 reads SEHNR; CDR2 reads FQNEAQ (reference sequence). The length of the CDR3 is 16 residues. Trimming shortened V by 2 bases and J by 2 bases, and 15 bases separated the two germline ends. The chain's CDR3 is CASSLRWWTAQETQYF. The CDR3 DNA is TGTGCCAGCAGCTTACGGTGGTGGACTGCACAAGAGACCCAGTACTTC.

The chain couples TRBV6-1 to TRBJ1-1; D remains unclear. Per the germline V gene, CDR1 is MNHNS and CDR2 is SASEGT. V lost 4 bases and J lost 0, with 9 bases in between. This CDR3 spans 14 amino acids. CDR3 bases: TGTGCCAGCAGTGTGGGCATATTGAACACTGAAGCTTTCTTT. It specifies CASSVGILNTEAFF.

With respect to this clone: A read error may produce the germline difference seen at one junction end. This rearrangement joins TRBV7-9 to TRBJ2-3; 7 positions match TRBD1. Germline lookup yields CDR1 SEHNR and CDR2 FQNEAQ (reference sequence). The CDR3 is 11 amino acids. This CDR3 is CASRPGTESVF. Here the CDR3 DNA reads TGTGCCAGCAGGCCCGGGACAGAAAGCGTCTTT.

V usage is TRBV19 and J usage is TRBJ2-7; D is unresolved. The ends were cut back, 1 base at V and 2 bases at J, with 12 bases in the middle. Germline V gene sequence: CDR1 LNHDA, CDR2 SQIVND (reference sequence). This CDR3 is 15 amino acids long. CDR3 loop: CASSIAPVSAYEQYF. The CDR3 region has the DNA TGTGCCAGTAGTATAGCGCCAGTCAGCGCCTACGAGCAGTACTTC.

Here the CDR3 reads CAWSVGQGTDTQYF. The CDR3 DNA reads as TGTGCCTGGAGTGTTGGGCAGGGTACAGATACGCAGTATTTT. This chain uses TRBV30 with TRBJ2-3, with D possibly matching TRBD1 (5 bases). CDR1 is GTSNPN and CDR2 is SVGIG in the germline V gene (reference sequence). V was shortened by 0 bases and J by 3 bases, with 10 bases between the two germline ends. This CDR3 is 14 amino acids long.

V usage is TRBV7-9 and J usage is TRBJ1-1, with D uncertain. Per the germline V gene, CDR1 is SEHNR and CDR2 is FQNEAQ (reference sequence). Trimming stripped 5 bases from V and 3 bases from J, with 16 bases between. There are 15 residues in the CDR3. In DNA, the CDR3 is TGTGCCAGCAGCAGAATACCCGAACGGGACACTGAAGCTTTCTTT. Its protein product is CASSRIPERDTEAFF.

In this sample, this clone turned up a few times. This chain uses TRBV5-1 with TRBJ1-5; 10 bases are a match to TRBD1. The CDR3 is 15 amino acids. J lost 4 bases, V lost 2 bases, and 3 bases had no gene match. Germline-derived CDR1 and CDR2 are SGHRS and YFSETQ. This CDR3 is CASSFGTGDNQPQHF. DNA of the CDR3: TGCGCCAGCAGCTTCGGGACAGGGGATAATCAGCCCCAGCATTTT.

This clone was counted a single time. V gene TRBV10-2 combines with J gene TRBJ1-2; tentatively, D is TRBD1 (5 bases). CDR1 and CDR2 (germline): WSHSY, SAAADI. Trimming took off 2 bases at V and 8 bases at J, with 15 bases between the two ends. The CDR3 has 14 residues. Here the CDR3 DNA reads TGCGCCAGCAGTGAGCGGCAGGGCCGGGGGGGCTACACCTTC. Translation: CASSERQGRGGYTF.

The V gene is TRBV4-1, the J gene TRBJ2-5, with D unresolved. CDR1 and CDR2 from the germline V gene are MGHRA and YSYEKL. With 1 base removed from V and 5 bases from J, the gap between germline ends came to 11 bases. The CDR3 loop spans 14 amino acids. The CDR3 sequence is CASSQVVGVETQYF. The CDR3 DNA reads TGCGCCAGCAGCCAAGTCGTCGGAGTGGAGACCCAGTACTTC.

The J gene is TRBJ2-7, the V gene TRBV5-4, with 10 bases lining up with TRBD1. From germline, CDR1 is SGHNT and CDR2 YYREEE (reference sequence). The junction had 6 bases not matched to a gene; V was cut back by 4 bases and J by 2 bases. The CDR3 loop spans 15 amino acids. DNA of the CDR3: TGTGCCAGCAGCCGTTTCGGGACAGGGGCCTACGAGCAGTACTTC. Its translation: CASSRFGTGAYEQYF.

The CDR3, as DNA: TGTGCCAGCAGTACCGCGTACGGCTACACCTTC. This sequence encodes CASSTAYGYTF. V and J are TRBV6-1 and TRBJ1-2; D not certain. The V end was cut by 5 bases, the J end by 8 bases, with 9 bases between. This CDR3 has 11 residues. Germline V lookup: CDR1 MNHNS, CDR2 SASEGT.

The CDR3 sequence is CASSLAGRVVYEQYF. Written as DNA, the CDR3 is TGTGCCAGCAGCTTGGCCGGCAGGGTAGTTTACGAGCAGTACTTC. The genes are TRBV5-6 and TRBJ2-7, with a weak D call TRBD1 (5 bases). This CDR3 has 15 residues. Trimming cost V 0 bases and J 4 bases, with 14 bases left between them. Germline CDR1 reads SGHDT; CDR2 reads YYEEEE.

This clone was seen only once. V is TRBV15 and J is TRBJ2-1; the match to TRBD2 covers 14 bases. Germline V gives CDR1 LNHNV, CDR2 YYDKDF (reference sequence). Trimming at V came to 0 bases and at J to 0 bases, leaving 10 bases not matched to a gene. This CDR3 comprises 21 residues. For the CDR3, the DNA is TGTGCCACCAGCAGAGAACTACCGGGACTAGCGGGGGCCTTCTCCTACAATGAGCAGTTCTTC. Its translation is CATSRELPGLAGAFSYNEQFF. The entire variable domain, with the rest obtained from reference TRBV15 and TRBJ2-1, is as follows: DAMVIQNPRYQVTQFGKPVTLSCSQTLNHNVMYWYQQKSSQAPKLLFHYYDKDFNNEADTPDNFQSRRPNTSFCFLDIRSPGLGDTAMYLCATSRELPGLAGAFSYNEQFFGPGTRLTVL.

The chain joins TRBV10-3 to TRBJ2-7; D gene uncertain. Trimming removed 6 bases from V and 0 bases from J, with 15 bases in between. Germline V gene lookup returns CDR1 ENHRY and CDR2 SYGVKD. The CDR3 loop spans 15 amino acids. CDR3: CAISGRVVNSYEQYF. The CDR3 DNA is TGTGCCATCAGCGGTCGGGTAGTTAACTCCTACGAGCAGTACTTC.